This T cell receptor beta chain was sequenced in a study of technical replicates of blood from a handful of donors. This CDR3 contains 15 residues. With V trimmed by 2 bases and J by 2 bases, 6 bases remained unmatched. Germline loops: CDR1 SGHDT, CDR2 YYEEEE. The repertoire was sequenced with immunoSEQ multiplex PCR; TCRdb's copy has only in-frame clones and lacks some. The data show fewer than 80,000 clones, just under 90% seen once. Specimen: PBMCs. This sequence was found in a human donor in good health. Some clones in this sample may be carry-over from other donors' samples. The chain combines TRBV5-6 with TRBJ1-1; 7 bases agree with TRBD1. The chain's CDR3 is CASSFRDRQNTEAFF. In DNA, the CDR3 is TGTGCCAGCAGCTTCCGGGACAGACAAAACACTGAAGCTTTCTTT.